Below are 32 T cell receptor beta chains sequenced from a single sample in a study of blood T cell repertoires in COVID-19. TCRdb's copy holds only in-frame clones and misses some; the assay was immunoSEQ multiplex PCR. The sample lists under 350,000 clones, roughly 90% occurring once. Material for sequencing was peripheral blood. These receptors originate from a man aged 35 to 55 with acute or convalescent COVID-19.

The rearrangement uses TRBV5-1 and TRBJ1-4; a weak D match, TRBD1 (6 bases). The V and J ends lost 0 bases and 2 bases respectively, with 11 bases between them. The CDR3 extends over 16 amino acids. The germline V gene has CDR1 SGHRS and CDR2 YFSETQ. The CDR3 nucleotides are TGCGCCAGCAGCTTGGAAGGGGGTAGGACTAATGAAAAACTGTTTTTT. It translates to CASSLEGGRTNEKLFF.

The rearrangement links TRBV6-5 to TRBJ1-2; no clear D. V lost 8 bases and J lost 2, with 9 bases in between. CDR3 length equals 12 residues. CDR1 and CDR2 (germline): MNHEY, SVGAGI. CDR3: CASGRTNYGYTF. Written as DNA, the CDR3 is TGTGCCAGCGGGAGGACCAACTATGGCTACACCTTC.

The chain has TRBV5-1 and TRBJ1-1; D possibly corresponds to TRBD1 (6 bases). V dropped 4 bases and J dropped 1 base, with 11 bases sitting between them. In germline, CDR1 is SGHRS, CDR2 YFSETQ. This CDR3 comprises 14 residues. In nucleotides, the CDR3 is TGCGCCAGCAGCGAGGGGGTGGGGAACACTGAAGCTTTCTTT. Protein sequence: CASSEGVGNTEAFF.

The rearrangement uses TRBV5-4 and TRBJ1-2, with TRBD1 matching over 7 bases. CDR3 length: 13 amino acids. V shed 5 bases and J 3 bases; nucleotides not matched to a gene: 4. Germline CDR1 reads SGHNT; CDR2 reads YYREEE (reference sequence). Written as DNA, the CDR3 is TGTGCCAGCAGTCCTGGACAGGACTATGGCTACACCTTC. Protein sequence: CASSPGQDYGYTF. Full variable domain (missing parts from reference TRBV5-4 and TRBJ1-2): ETGVTQSPTHLIKTRGQQVTLRCSSQSGHNTVSWYQQALGQGPQFIFQYYREEENGRGNFPPRFSGLQFPNYSSELNVNALELDDSALYLCASSPGQDYGYTFGSGTRLTVV.

The chain links TRBV5-8 to TRBJ1-2, with 7 nucleotides matching TRBD1. In germline, CDR1 is SGHTS, CDR2 YDEGEE. The trim removed 6 bases at V and 3 bases at J, leaving 11 bases unmatched. The CDR3 length is 15 residues. DNA for the CDR3: TGTGCCAGCACCTTAAGGGGGCCGGGGGACTATGGCTACACCTTC. Protein product: CASTLRGPGDYGYTF.

The chain is built from TRBV5-1 and TRBJ2-7, with D hard to call. Deletions cut 0 bases from V and 3 bases from J, with 13 bases between. Germline V gives CDR1 SGHRS, CDR2 YFSETQ. This CDR3 is built from 15 residues. The CDR3: CASSLALGPNYEQYF. The CDR3 DNA reads as TGCGCCAGCAGCTTGGCTCTCGGTCCGAACTACGAGCAGTACTTC. The full variable domain, rest sourced from reference TRBV5-1 and TRBJ2-7, is KAGVTQTPRYLIKTRGQQVTLSCSPISGHRSVSWYQQTPGQGLQFLFEYFSETQRNKGNFPGRFSGRQFSNSRSEMNVSTLELGDSALYLCASSLALGPNYEQYFGPGTRLTVT.

This clone has only a few counts. The chain is built from TRBV3-1 (or the pseudogene TRBV3-2) and TRBJ1-1; TRBD1 agrees at 7 bases. Trimming at V came to 5 bases and at J to 0 bases, leaving 12 bases not matched to a gene. Germline V gene data show CDR1 as LGHDT and CDR2 as YNNKEL (reference sequence). The CDR3 is 17 amino acids. In DNA form, the CDR3 reads TGTGCCAGCAGCTTTAGACTAACAGGGGTTTTGAACACTGAAGCTTTCTTT. Residues: CASSFRLTGVLNTEAFF.

In the case of this clone: Other DNA sequences in the same sample also yield this CDR3. This chain joins TRBV7-2 and TRBJ1-2, with D hard to call. The CDR3 spans 14 residues. Germline CDR1 SGHTA, CDR2 FQGNSA. V gave up 1 base and J gave up 4 bases, with 10 bases separating them. The CDR3 loop is CASSLGAGVYGYTF. CDR3 nucleotide sequence: TGTGCCAGCAGCTTAGGGGCGGGTGTCTATGGCTACACCTTC.

The V call is TRBV4-1, the J call TRBJ1-4; 9 bases map to TRBD1. The V and J ends lost 0 bases and 9 bases, in that order; junction bases with no gene match: 5. This CDR3 is 15 amino acids long. Germline CDR1 is MGHRA and CDR2 is YSYEKL. Written as DNA, the CDR3 is TGCGCCAGCAGCCAAGATACAGGGGGCTTAAAAAAACTGTTTTTT. Amino acid sequence: CASSQDTGGLKKLFF.

The V call is TRBV11-2, the J call TRBJ1-2, with TRBD1 as a possible D gene (5 bases). With 1 base removed from V and 6 bases from J, the gap between germline ends came to 18 bases. This CDR3 spans 16 amino acids. CDR1 and CDR2 (germline): SGHAT, FQNNGV. The CDR3 bases are TGTGCCAGCAGCTTAGCAGGGAGGTTACTAAATCATGGCTACACCTTC. Amino acids: CASSLAGRLLNHGYTF.

The chain is built from TRBV6-5 and TRBJ1-5; no definite D call. V was clipped by 8 bases and J by 3 bases, with 11 bases between them. The CDR3 has 13 residues. Germline assignment: CDR1 MNHEY and CDR2 SVGAGI. The DNA for the CDR3 is TGTGCCAGCGGTCGTGGCAACAATCAGCCCCAGCATTTT. Residues: CASGRGNNQPQHF.

The chain couples TRBV6-6 to TRBJ1-2; D unclear. The CDR3 sequence is 13 residues long. Germline assignment: CDR1 MNHNY and CDR2 SVGAGI (reference sequence). The V gene lost 7 bases and the J gene lost 0 bases, with 9 bases spanning the gap. The DNA for the CDR3 is TGTGCCAGCACCTCACGAGCTAACTATGGCTACACCTTC. Translated, it gives CASTSRANYGYTF.

V is TRBV4-2 and J is TRBJ1-3; D is uncertain. The V gene lost 0 bases and the J gene lost 2 bases, with 11 bases spanning the gap. This CDR3 comprises 16 residues. Germline values: CDR1 LGHNA, CDR2 YNFKEQ. CDR3 amino acids: CASSQDTSLAGNTIYF. For the CDR3, the DNA is TGTGCCAGCAGCCAAGATACGAGTCTTGCTGGAAACACCATATATTTT.

This chain links TRBV18 with TRBJ1-2; D is undetermined. The V end was cut by 3 bases, the J end by 0 bases, with 8 bases between. The CDR3 runs 14 residues. Germline V gives CDR1 KGHSH, CDR2 LQKENI. Written as DNA, the CDR3 is TGTGCCAGCTCACCCTCGGAGTCTAACTATGGCTACACCTTC. This gives the protein CASSPSESNYGYTF.

This clone was observed once. The same CDR3 also results from other DNA sequences found in this sample. The CDR3 reads CASSLTGNTEAFF. The CDR3 bases are TGTGCCAGTAGCCTGACAGGGAACACTGAAGCTTTCTTT. The chain combines TRBV19 with TRBJ1-1; D is perhaps TRBD1 (6 bases). Trimming took 6 bases from V and 1 from J, leaving 9 bases between them. The CDR3 totals 13 residues. Germline V gene data show CDR1 as LNHDA and CDR2 as SQIVND (reference sequence).

DNA of the CDR3: TGTGCCAGCAGCCCCGAGGGAAGGGCCTACGAGCAGTACTTC. Its translation: CASSPEGRAYEQYF. The rearrangement uses TRBV9 and TRBJ2-7, with D perhaps TRBD2 (5 bases). Germline CDR1 and CDR2: SGDLS and YYNGEE. The CDR3 runs 14 residues. With 4 bases removed from V and 2 bases from J, the gap between germline ends came to 13 bases. Full variable domain (outside the CDR3, taken from reference TRBV9 and TRBJ2-7): DSGVTQTPKHLITATGQRVTLRCSPRSGDLSVYWYQQSLDQGLQFLIQYYNGEERAKGNILERFSAQQFPDLHSELNLSSLELGDSALYFCASSPEGRAYEQYFGPGTRLTVT.

V is TRBV28 and J is TRBJ1-5, with 9 positions matching TRBD1. This CDR3 comprises 15 residues. V lost 6 bases to trimming and J lost 3 bases; unmatched junction nucleotides: 6. The germline V gene encodes CDR1 MDHEN and CDR2 SYDVKM. The CDR3 loop reads CASRGGTGYNQPQHF. The CDR3 DNA reads TGTGCCAGCAGAGGGGGGACAGGGTACAATCAGCCCCAGCATTTT.

This sequence joins TRBV6-5 and TRBJ1-4; D remains unclear. The CDR3 consists of 12 residues. CDR1 and CDR2 (germline): MNHEY, SVGAGI. Between the trimmed V and J ends, which lost 8 bases and 3 bases, there was a span of 7 bases. CDR3 residues: CASGGANEKLFF. The CDR3, as DNA: TGTGCCAGCGGCGGGGCTAATGAAAAACTGTTTTTT.

The chain employs TRBV10-3 and TRBJ1-2, with 7 bases matching TRBD1. Germline-derived CDR1 and CDR2 are ENHRY and SYGVKD. This CDR3 is 16 amino acids long. The junction had 22 bases not matched to a gene; V was cut back by 10 bases and J by 8 bases. The CDR3 DNA is TGTGCCACCTCTTTAGGGGTAGGGGGCAGTTCAATGGGCTACACCTTC. Its translation: CATSLGVGGSSMGYTF.

The V gene is TRBV7-3, the J gene TRBJ2-1; D might be TRBD2 (5 bases). V lost 6 bases and J lost 3, with 9 bases in between. In germline, CDR1 is SGHTA, CDR2 FQGTGA. The CDR3 is 13 amino acids. This chain's CDR3 is CASSTGNYNEQFF. The CDR3 DNA reads TGTGCCAGCAGTACGGGGAACTACAATGAGCAGTTCTTC.

The chain recombines TRBV7-2 with TRBJ2-7; TRBD1 matches 7 bases. In germline, CDR1 is SGHTA, CDR2 FQGNSA. This CDR3 has 16 residues. Trimming cost V 4 bases and J 2 bases; bases outside gene matches: 11. This chain's CDR3 is CASSSDDRVGTYEQYF. Written as DNA, the CDR3 is TGTGCCAGCAGCTCCGATGACAGGGTTGGTACCTACGAGCAGTACTTC.

The genes are TRBV10-2 and TRBJ1-4, with D unresolved. This CDR3 comprises 12 residues. Germline CDR1 reads WSHSY; CDR2 reads SAAADI. The germline V and J ends were trimmed by 3 bases and 13 bases, with 12 bases remaining between them. The chain's CDR3 is CASSESARGLFF. As DNA, the CDR3 is TGCGCCAGCAGTGAATCAGCCCGGGGACTGTTTTTT.

This clone was detected once. The rearrangement uses TRBV6-5 and TRBJ1-3; D remains ambiguous. Germline-derived CDR1 and CDR2 are MNHEY and SVGAGI. This CDR3 has 15 residues. V shed 6 bases and J shed 2 bases, with 14 bases lying between them. CDR3: CASSPIGGTGNTIYF. The CDR3 DNA sequence: TGTGCCAGCAGCCCAATAGGCGGGACTGGAAACACCATATATTTT.

The chain recombines TRBV18 with TRBJ1-5, with D perhaps matching TRBD1 (5 bases). Germline assignment: CDR1 KGHSH and CDR2 LQKENI. This CDR3 is built from 13 residues. Between the trimmed V and J ends, which lost 3 bases and 5 bases, there was a span of 8 bases. The CDR3 spells CASSPGLDQPQHF. In nucleotides, the CDR3 is TGTGCCAGCTCACCGGGACTAGATCAGCCCCAGCATTTT. Combining the CDR3 with reference TRBV18 and TRBJ1-5 gives the whole variable domain NAGVMQNPRHLVRRRGQEARLRCSPMKGHSHVYWYRQLPEEGLKFMVYLQKENIIDESGMPKERFSAEFPKEGPSILRIQQVVRGDSAAYFCASSPGLDQPQHFGDGTRLSIL.

J is TRBJ2-3 and V is TRBV21-1; the DNA was not used to check the table's D call, TRBD1. TRBV21-1 is designated a pseudogene. This CDR3 is built from 16 residues. The CDR3 bases are TGTGCCAGCAGCAAATTTGTCAGACCAGGCAAACATACGCAGTATTTT. This sequence encodes CASSKFVRPGKHTQYF.

V gene TRBV5-4 combines with J gene TRBJ2-3; TRBD2 might be the D (6 bases). Germline V gene sequence: CDR1 SGHNT, CDR2 YYREEE (reference sequence). The V gene lost 1 base and the J gene lost 4 bases, with 16 bases spanning the gap. There are 16 residues in the CDR3. The CDR3 sequence is CASSLPRAGEADTQYF. As DNA, the CDR3 is TGTGCCAGCAGCTTGCCCCGGGCCGGGGAGGCAGATACGCAGTATTTT.

This chain joins TRBV3-1 (or the pseudogene TRBV3-2) and TRBJ2-2, with 7 positions matching TRBD2. Germline V lookup: CDR1 LGHDT, CDR2 YNNKEL (reference sequence). The CDR3 runs to 14 residues. Trimming removed 2 bases from V and 7 bases from J; junction bases left unmatched: 4. The CDR3 protein is CASSQRAGDGELFF. The CDR3 region has the DNA TGTGCCAGCAGCCAACGGGCGGGGGACGGGGAGCTGTTTTTT.

The chain joins TRBV11-2 to TRBJ2-1; 10 bases line up with TRBD2. The CDR3 runs to 18 residues. Trimming cost V 0 bases and J 3 bases; bases outside gene matches: 8. The germline gives CDR1 SGHAT, CDR2 FQNNGV. The CDR3 nucleotides are TGTGCCAGCAGCTTAGAGAGGGTAGCGGGGGGAGGCTACAATGAGCAGTTCTTC. It codes for CASSLERVAGGGYNEQFF.

V and J are TRBV5-1 and TRBJ2-7, with TRBD1 matching over 8 bases. The germline CDR1 and CDR2 sequences are SGHRS and YFSETQ. The length of the CDR3 is 15 residues. V lost 6 bases to trimming and J lost 10 bases; unmatched junction nucleotides: 18. CDR3 protein: CASTYLTGALQDQYF. The CDR3 nucleotides read TGCGCCAGCACCTACCTGACAGGGGCCCTCCAGGACCAGTACTTC.

This clone was seen once. This rearrangement joins TRBV2 to TRBJ2-1; 8 bases align to TRBD2. The CDR3 consists of 14 residues. Germline CDR1 SNHLY, CDR2 FYNNEI. V shed 7 bases, J shed 7 bases, and the junction held 9 bases outside the gene matches. The CDR3 sequence is CASTRGLARNEQFF. CDR3 bases: TGTGCCAGCACCCGAGGACTAGCTAGGAATGAGCAGTTCTTC. The complete variable domain, with remaining parts taken from reference TRBV2 and TRBJ2-1, reads EPEVTQTPSHQVTQMGQEVILRCVPISNHLYFYWYRQILGQKVEFLVSFYNNEISEKSEIFDDQFSVERPDGSNFTLKIRSTKLEDSAMYFCASTRGLARNEQFFGPGTRLTVL.

This clone was observed once. The CDR3 reads CASSPGTSETQYF. The CDR3 region has the DNA TGTGCCAGCAGCCCTGGGACTTCAGAGACCCAGTACTTC. The chain has TRBV11-2 and TRBJ2-5, with TRBD2 as a possible D gene (6 bases). There are 13 residues in the CDR3. The germline V and J ends were trimmed by 5 bases and 4 bases, with 11 bases remaining between them. Looked up from germline, CDR1 is SGHAT and CDR2 is FQNNGV.

This rearrangement joins TRBV28 to TRBJ1-5, with D hard to call. The CDR3 is 16 amino acids. The germline CDR1 and CDR2 sequences are MDHEN and SYDVKM. V shed 1 base and J shed 0 bases, with 10 bases lying between them. CDR3 in DNA: TGTGCCAGCAGTTTATCTGGCCAGGCTAGCAATCAGCCCCAGCATTTT. It translates to CASSLSGQASNQPQHF.